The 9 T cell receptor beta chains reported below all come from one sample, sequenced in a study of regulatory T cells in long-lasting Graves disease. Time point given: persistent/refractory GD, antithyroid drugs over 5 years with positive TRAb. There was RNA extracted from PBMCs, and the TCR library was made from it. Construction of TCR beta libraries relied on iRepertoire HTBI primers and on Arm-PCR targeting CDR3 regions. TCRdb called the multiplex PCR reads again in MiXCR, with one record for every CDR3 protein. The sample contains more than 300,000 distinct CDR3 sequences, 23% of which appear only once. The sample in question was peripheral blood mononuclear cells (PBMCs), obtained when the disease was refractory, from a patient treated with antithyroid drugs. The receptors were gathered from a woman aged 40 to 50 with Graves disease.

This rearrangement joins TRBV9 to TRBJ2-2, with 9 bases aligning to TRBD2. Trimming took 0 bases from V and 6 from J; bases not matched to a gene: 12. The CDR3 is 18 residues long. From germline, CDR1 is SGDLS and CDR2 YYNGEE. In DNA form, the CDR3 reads TGTGCCAGCAGCGTAGTGGGAGGAGCGGGAGGTTTTTCCGGGGAGCTGTTTTTT. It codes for CASSVVGGAGGFSGELFF.

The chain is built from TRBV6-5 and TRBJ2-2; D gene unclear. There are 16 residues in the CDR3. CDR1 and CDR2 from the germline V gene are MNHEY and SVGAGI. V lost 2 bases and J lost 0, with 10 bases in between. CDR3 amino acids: CASSYQVFSNTGELFF. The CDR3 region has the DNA TGTGCCAGCAGTTACCAGGTGTTCTCGAACACCGGGGAGCTGTTTTTT.

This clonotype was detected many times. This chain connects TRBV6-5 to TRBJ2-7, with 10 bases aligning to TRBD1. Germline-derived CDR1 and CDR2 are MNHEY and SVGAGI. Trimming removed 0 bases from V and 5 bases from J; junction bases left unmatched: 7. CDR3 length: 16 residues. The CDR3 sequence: CASSYSKRTGGNEQYF. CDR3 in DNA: TGTGCCAGCAGTTACTCGAAAAGGACAGGGGGTAACGAGCAGTACTTC.

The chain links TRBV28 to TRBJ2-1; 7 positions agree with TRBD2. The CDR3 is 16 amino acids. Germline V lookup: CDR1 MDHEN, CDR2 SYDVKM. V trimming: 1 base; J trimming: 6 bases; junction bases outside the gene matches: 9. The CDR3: CASSLSETSSRNEQFF. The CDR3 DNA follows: TGTGCCAGCAGTTTATCCGAGACTAGCAGTCGCAATGAGCAGTTCTTC. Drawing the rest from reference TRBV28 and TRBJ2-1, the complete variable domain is DVKVTQSSRYLVKRTGEKVFLECVQDMDHENMFWYRQDPGLGLRLIYFSYDVKMKEKGDIPEGYSVSREKKERFSLILESASTNQTSMYLCASSLSETSSRNEQFFGPGTRLTVL.

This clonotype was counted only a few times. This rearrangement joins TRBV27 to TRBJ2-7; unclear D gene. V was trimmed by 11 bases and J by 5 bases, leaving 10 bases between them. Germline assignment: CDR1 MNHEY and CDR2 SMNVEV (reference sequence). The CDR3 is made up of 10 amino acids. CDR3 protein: CAPPPHEQYF. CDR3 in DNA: TGTGCCCCCCCGCCCCACGAGCAGTACTTC.

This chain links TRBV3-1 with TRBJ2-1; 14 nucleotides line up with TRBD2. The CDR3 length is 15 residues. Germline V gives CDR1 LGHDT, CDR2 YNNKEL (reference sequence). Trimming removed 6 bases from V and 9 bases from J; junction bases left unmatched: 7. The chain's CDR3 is CASSLGLAGGGEQFF. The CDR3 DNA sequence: TGTGCCAGCAGTCTAGGACTAGCGGGAGGTGGTGAGCAGTTCTTC.

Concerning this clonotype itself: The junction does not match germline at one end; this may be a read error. Here the CDR3 reads CASNLGTYLNTGELFF. In nucleotides, the CDR3 is TGTGCCAGCAACTTAGGGACTTACCTGAACACCGGGGAGCTGTTTTTT. The chain links TRBV7-8 to TRBJ2-2; D possibly corresponds to TRBD2 (6 bases). The CDR3 spans 16 residues. Germline V gives CDR1 SGHVS, CDR2 FQNEAQ.

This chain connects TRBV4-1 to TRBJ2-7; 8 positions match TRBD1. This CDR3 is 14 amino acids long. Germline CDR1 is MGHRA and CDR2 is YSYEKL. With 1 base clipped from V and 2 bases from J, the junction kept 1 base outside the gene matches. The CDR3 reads CASSQGTGTYEQYF. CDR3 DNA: TGCGCCAGCAGCCAAGGGACAGGGACCTACGAGCAGTACTTC.

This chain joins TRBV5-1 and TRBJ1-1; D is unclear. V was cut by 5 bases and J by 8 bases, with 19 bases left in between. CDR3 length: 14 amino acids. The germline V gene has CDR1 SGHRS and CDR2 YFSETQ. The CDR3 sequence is CASSGKRDQKEAFF. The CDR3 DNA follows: TGCGCCAGCAGTGGGAAGCGAGACCAAAAAGAAGCTTTCTTT.